The T cell receptor beta chain described here comes from a study of post-analysis software for immune sequencing data. Findings of the study overall: Comparison of patients with controls showed 4 to 6 TRBV segments more frequent in patients, TRBV5-6, TRBV5-1 and TRBV20-1 among them.

TCR beta cDNA libraries had unique molecular identifiers. TCRdb re-called the PCR reads through MiXCR, storing one row per CDR3 protein. The table records approximately 690,000 distinct CDR3 sequences, 59% of them present only once. The CDR3 is made up of 18 amino acids. The germline V gene encodes CDR1 MNHEY and CDR2 SVGAGI. Losses at the gene ends were 2 bases for V and 7 bases for J; bases not matched to a gene: 13. This clonotype was observed a handful of times. The antigen is unknown. The sample consisted of blood. The chain carries TRBV6-5 and TRBJ2-1; 11 bases match TRBD2. The TCR was taken from a girl aged 2 to 10 with multiple sclerosis. The CDR3 DNA sequence: TGTGCCAGCAGTTACCACTCGAAGCCGGGACTAGCGGCTAATGAGCAGTTCTTC. The encoded protein is CASSYHSKPGLAANEQFF.